This T cell receptor (beta chain) was found in a study of response to subunit inactivated influenza vaccine. General study results and limits: Few new T cells, the authors suggested, are recruited by each seasonal influenza vaccination.

This CDR3 spans 16 amino acids. The germline CDR1 and CDR2 sequences are MRHNA and SNTAGT. V lost 2 bases and J lost 1; bases outside the gene matches: 2. About this clonotype itself: Its antigen is not identified.

TCRdb reprocessed the RT-PCR reads with MiXCR, giving one entry per CDR3 protein. The table shows 800,000 or so distinct CDR3 sequences, with 21% occurring only once. Sequencing was performed on PBMCs from blood, taken roughly 5 days after vaccination. The sequence was collected from a man in his forties or fifties who received an inactivated influenza vaccine. The V and J genes are TRBV6-4 and TRBJ2-6; 7 positions agree with TRBD1. CDR3 in DNA: TGTGCCAGCAGTGACACAGGGGCGTCTGGGGCCAACGTCCTGACTTTC. It is translated as CASSDTGASGANVLTF.